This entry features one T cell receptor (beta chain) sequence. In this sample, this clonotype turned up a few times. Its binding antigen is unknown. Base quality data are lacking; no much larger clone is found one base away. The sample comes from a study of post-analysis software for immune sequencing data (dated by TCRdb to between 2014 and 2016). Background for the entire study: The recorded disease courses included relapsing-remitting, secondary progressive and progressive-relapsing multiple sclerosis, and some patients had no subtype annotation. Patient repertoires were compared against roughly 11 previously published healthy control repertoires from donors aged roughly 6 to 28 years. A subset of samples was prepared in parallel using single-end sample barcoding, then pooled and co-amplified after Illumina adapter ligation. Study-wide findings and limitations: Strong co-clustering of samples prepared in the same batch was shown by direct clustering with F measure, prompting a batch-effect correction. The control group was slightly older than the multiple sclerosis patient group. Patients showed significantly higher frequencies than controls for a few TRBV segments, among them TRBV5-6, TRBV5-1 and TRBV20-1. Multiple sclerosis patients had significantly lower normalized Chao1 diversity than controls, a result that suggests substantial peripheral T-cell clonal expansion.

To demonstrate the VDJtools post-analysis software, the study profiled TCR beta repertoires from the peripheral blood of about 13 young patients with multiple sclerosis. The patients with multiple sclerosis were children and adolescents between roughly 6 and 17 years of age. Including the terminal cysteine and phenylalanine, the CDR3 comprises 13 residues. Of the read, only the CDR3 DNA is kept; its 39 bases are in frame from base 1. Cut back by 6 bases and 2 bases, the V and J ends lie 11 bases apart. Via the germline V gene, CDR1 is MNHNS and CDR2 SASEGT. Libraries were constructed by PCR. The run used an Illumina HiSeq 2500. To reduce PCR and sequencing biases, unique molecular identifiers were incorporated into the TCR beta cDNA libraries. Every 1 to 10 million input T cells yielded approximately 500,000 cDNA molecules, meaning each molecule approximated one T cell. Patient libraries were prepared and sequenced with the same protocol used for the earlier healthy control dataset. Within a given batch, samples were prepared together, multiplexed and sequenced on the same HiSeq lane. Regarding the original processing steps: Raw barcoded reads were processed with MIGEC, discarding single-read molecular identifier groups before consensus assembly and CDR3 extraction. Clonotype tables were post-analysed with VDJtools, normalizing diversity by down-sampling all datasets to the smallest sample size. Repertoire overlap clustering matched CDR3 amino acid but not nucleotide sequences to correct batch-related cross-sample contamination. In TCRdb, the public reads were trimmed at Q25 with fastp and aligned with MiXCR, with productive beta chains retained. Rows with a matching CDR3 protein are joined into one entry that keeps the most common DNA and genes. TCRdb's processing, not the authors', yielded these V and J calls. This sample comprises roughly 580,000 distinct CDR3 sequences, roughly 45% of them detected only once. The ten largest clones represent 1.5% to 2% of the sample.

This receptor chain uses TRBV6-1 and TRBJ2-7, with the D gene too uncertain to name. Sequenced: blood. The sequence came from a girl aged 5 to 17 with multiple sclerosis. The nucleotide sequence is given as TGTGCCAGCAGCGAGGCCGTGGCCTACGAGCAGTACTTC. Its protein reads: CASSEAVAYEQYF.